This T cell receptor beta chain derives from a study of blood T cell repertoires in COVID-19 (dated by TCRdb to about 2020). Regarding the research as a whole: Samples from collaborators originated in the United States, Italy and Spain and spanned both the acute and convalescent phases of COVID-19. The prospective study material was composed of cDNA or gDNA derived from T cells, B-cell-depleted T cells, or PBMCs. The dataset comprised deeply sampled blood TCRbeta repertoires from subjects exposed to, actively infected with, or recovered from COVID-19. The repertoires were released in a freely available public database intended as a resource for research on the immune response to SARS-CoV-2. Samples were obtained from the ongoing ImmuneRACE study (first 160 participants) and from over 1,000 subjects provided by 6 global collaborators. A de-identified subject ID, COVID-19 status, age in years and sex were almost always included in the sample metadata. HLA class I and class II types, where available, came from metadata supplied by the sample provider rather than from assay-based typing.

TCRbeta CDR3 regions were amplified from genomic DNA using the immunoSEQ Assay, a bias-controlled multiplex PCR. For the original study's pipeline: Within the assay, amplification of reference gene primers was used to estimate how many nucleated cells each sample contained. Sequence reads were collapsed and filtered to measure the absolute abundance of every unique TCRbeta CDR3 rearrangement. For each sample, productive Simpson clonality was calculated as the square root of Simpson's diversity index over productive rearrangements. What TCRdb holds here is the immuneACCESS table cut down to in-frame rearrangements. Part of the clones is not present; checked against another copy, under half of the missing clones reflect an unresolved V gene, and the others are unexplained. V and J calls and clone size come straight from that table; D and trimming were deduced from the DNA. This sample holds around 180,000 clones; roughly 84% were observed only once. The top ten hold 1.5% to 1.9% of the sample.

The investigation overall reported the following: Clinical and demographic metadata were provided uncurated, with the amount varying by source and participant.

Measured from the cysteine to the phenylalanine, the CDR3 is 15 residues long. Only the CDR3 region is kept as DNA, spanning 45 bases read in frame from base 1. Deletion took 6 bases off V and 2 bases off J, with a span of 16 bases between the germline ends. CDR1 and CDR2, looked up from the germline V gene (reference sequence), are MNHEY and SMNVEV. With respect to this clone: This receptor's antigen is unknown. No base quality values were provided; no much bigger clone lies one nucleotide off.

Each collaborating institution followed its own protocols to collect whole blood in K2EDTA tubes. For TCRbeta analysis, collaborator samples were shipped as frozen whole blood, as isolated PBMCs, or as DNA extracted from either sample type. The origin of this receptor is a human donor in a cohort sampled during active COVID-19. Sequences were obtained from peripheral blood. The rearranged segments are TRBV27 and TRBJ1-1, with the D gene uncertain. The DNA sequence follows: TGTGCCAGCAGCCTAATCTCCCCGAGTAACACTGAAGCTTTCTTT. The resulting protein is CASSLISPSNTEAFF.